Listed here are 18 T cell receptor beta chains from one sample, sequenced in a study of T cell responses to AZD1222 COVID-19 vaccine. Sequenced by immunoSEQ multiplex PCR; TCRdb stores in-frame clones only, minus some. The repertoire holds tens of thousands of clones, with approximately 92% as singletons. Sequencing was performed on peripheral blood, taken 28 days after the second AZD1222 dose. The receptors derive from an adult who received the AZD1222 COVID-19 vaccine.

The chain joins TRBV18 to TRBJ2-1; D gene uncertain. The CDR3 contains 14 residues. Trimming removed 6 bases from V and 5 bases from J, with 14 bases in between. Germline values: CDR1 KGHSH, CDR2 LQKENI. CDR3 sequence reads: CASSLVYGDNEQFF. In DNA form, the CDR3 reads TGTGCCAGCTCTCTAGTCTACGGAGACAATGAGCAGTTCTTC.

The J gene is TRBJ1-2, the V gene TRBV9; the D is unclear. CDR1 SGDLS and CDR2 YYNGEE come from the germline V gene. The ends were cut back, 0 bases at V and 4 bases at J, with 10 bases in the middle. The CDR3 has 14 amino acids. This chain's CDR3 is CASSVESGGYGYTF. CDR3 nucleotides: TGTGCCAGCAGCGTAGAGTCCGGCGGCTATGGCTACACCTTC.

The chain recombines TRBV27 with TRBJ1-2; the D gene is possibly TRBD1 (5 bases). This CDR3 spans 13 amino acids. Germline V gene lookup returns CDR1 MNHEY and CDR2 SMNVEV (reference sequence). Trimming shortened V by 5 bases and J by 6 bases, and 13 bases separated the two germline ends. The CDR3 region is CASSRGRADGYTF. DNA of the CDR3: TGTGCCAGCAGTAGGGGCAGGGCGGATGGCTACACCTTC.

The chain joins TRBV7-9 to TRBJ2-3, with D maybe TRBD2 (7 bases). This CDR3 contains 16 residues. Per germline, CDR1 SEHNR and CDR2 FQNEAQ (reference sequence). V was pared by 0 bases and J by 2 bases, with 12 bases between. The CDR3 loop reads CASSLAWGGHTDTQYF. For the CDR3, the DNA is TGTGCCAGCAGCTTAGCGTGGGGGGGACACACAGATACGCAGTATTTT.

The chain employs TRBV5-1 and TRBJ1-5; the D is unclear. Between the trimmed V and J ends, which lost 0 bases and 7 bases, there was a span of 14 bases. The CDR3 consists of 15 residues. Germline CDR1 is SGHRS and CDR2 is YFSETQ. In DNA form, the CDR3 reads TGCGCCAGCAGCTTGGACCCTCGTGGAGGCCAGCCCCAGCATTTT. Translation gives CASSLDPRGGQPQHF.

The rearrangement links TRBV6-5 to TRBJ1-2; D ambiguous. V was pared by 6 bases and J by 2 bases, with 7 bases between. The CDR3 loop spans 12 amino acids. Germline CDR1 is MNHEY and CDR2 is SVGAGI. This CDR3 is CASRSTNYGYTF. CDR3 DNA sequence: TGTGCCAGCAGGTCCACAAACTATGGCTACACCTTC.

The DNA of the CDR3 is TGTGCCAGCAGTTTTAGGACTAGCGGGAGAGTACAAGAGACCCAGTACTTC. This encodes CASSFRTSGRVQETQYF. This chain links TRBV27 with TRBJ2-5; 13 bases match TRBD2. V shed 3 bases, J shed 2 bases, and the junction held 6 bases outside the gene matches. Per germline, CDR1 MNHEY and CDR2 SMNVEV (reference sequence). This CDR3 spans 17 amino acids.

The chain uses TRBV19 and TRBJ2-5; tentatively, D is TRBD1 (6 bases). Germline values: CDR1 LNHDA, CDR2 SQIVND (reference sequence). This CDR3 comprises 15 residues. V shed 4 bases and J shed 7 bases, with 19 bases lying between them. The CDR3 loop is CASSTQQGTLGTQYF. CDR3 in DNA: TGTGCCAGTAGTACACAACAGGGAACCCTCGGGACCCAGTACTTC.

V usage is TRBV5-8 and J usage is TRBJ2-3, with a tentative D call TRBD2 (5 bases). V was clipped by 3 bases and J by 2 bases, with 10 bases between them. Germline-derived CDR1 and CDR2 are SGHTS and YDEGEE. The CDR3 length is 14 residues. The CDR3 region has the DNA TGTGCCAGCAGCTCGGGGAGCGCCACAGATACGCAGTATTTT. Translating gives CASSSGSATDTQYF.

As DNA, the CDR3 is TGTGCCAGCAGTTTATCCGCGCTTAGGTCCGGACTAGCGACAGATACGCAGTATTTT. Translated: CASSLSALRSGLATDTQYF. The chain has TRBV28 and TRBJ2-3; TRBD2 matches 9 bases. CDR3 length equals 19 residues. Trimming took 1 base from V and 3 from J; bases not matched to a gene: 14. The V gene's germline CDR1 is MDHEN and CDR2 SYDVKM.

V and J are TRBV7-2 and TRBJ2-2; 10 nucleotides agree with TRBD2. Germline V CDR1 and CDR2: SGHTA, FQGNSA. V lost 5 bases and J lost 7; bases outside the gene matches: 10. CDR3 length equals 16 residues. As DNA, the CDR3 is TGTGCCAGCAGCGTTAAGGGGACTAGCGCGGTCGGGGAGCTGTTTTTT. It encodes CASSVKGTSAVGELFF. Filled out from reference TRBV7-2 and TRBJ2-2, the complete variable domain reads GAGVSQSPSNKVTEKGKDVELRCDPISGHTALYWYRQSLGQGLEFLIYFQGNSAPDKSGLPSDRFSAERTGGSVSTLTIQRTQQEDSAVYLCASSVKGTSAVGELFFGEGSRLTVL.

The V and J genes are TRBV12-3 or TRBV12-4 and TRBJ2-1, with D unclear. The V end lost 1 base, the J end lost 6 bases, and 4 bases lay between the germline ends. This CDR3 region has 12 residues. As DNA, the CDR3 is TGTGCCAGCAGTTTAGAGCCCAATGAGCAGTTCTTC. This sequence encodes CASSLEPNEQFF.

The chain links TRBV10-3 to TRBJ1-5; a possible D gene is TRBD1 (5 bases). Trimming stripped 5 bases from V and 3 bases from J, with 14 bases between. Germline CDR1 is ENHRY and CDR2 is SYGVKD. The CDR3 loop spans 15 amino acids. The CDR3 loop is CAISTGREFNQPQHF. DNA of the CDR3: TGTGCCATCAGTACAGGACGGGAGTTCAATCAGCCCCAGCATTTT.

The rearrangement links TRBV24-1 to TRBJ1-5; unclear D gene. Germline V CDR1 and CDR2: KGHDR, SFDVKD. The length of the CDR3 is 12 residues. The germline V and J ends were trimmed by 5 bases and 1 base, with 2 bases remaining between them. DNA for the CDR3: TGTGCCACCAGTGGGAGCAATCAGCCCCAGCATTTT. This codes for CATSGSNQPQHF.

This chain uses TRBV5-1 with TRBJ1-5; D is perhaps TRBD1 (6 bases). This CDR3 region has 15 residues. The V end lost 0 bases, the J end lost 7 bases, and 14 bases lay between the germline ends. CDR1 is SGHRS, CDR2 YFSETQ, per germline. The CDR3: CASSLGDRQGQPQHF. In DNA, the CDR3 is TGCGCCAGCAGCTTGGGAGACAGGCAAGGGCAGCCCCAGCATTTT. Together with reference TRBV5-1 and TRBJ1-5, the CDR3 gives the full variable domain: KAGVTQTPRYLIKTRGQQVTLSCSPISGHRSVSWYQQTPGQGLQFLFEYFSETQRNKGNFPGRFSGRQFSNSRSEMNVSTLELGDSALYLCASSLGDRQGQPQHFGDGTRLSIL.

This chain joins TRBV14 and TRBJ2-2; 8 nucleotides align to TRBD2. The CDR3 consists of 15 residues. Germline V gives CDR1 SGHDN, CDR2 FVKESK. The J segment lost 4 bases and the V segment lost 4 bases, leaving 5 bases of the junction unmatched. The CDR3 is CASSPGLAGTGELFF. In DNA, the CDR3 is TGTGCCAGCAGCCCCGGGCTAGCGGGCACCGGGGAGCTGTTTTTT.

This chain connects TRBV6-1 to TRBJ1-1; maybe TRBD1 (6 bases). Germline CDR1 is MNHNS and CDR2 is SASEGT. The ends were cut back, 3 bases at V and 8 bases at J, with 25 bases in the middle. This CDR3 comprises 17 residues. The CDR3 loop reads CASSDRGAGQLLWEAFF. CDR3 sequence (DNA): TGTGCCAGCAGTGACCGGGGGGCTGGGCAGCTTTTATGGGAAGCTTTCTTT.

The V and J genes are TRBV7-3 and TRBJ1-1, with D tentatively TRBD1 (5 bases). CDR3 length: 13 residues. CDR1 and CDR2 (germline): SGHTA, FQGTGA. The V end lost 5 bases, the J end lost 0 bases, and 7 bases lay between the germline ends. CDR3 in amino acids: CASSATVNTEAFF. In nucleotides, the CDR3 is TGTGCCAGCAGCGCGACAGTGAACACTGAAGCTTTCTTT.